At least ten counts were recorded for the clone carrying this T cell receptor beta chain. Its antigen remains unidentified. This entry belongs to a study of beta chain features in type 1 diabetes. As for the study in general: The study found patients and healthy donors alike in age, gender and cell yields. Findings and caveats of the study: Moderate yet significant TCRB CDR3 shortening was seen in Type 1 diabetes patients in all four CD4+ subsets. The analysis here could not establish whether HLA type shapes TCRB rearrangement. Over-representation of high TCR-expressing cells was a possible consequence of cDNA sequencing.

Every isolated RNA sample was fully reverse transcribed, so sequencing captured expressed TCRB transcripts. Produced via immunoSEQ multiplex PCR; TCRdb's table is partial and in-frame only. The table lists approximately 140,000 clones, about 10% of them singletons. Isolation of CD4+ naive, central memory, regulatory and stem cell-like memory cells was achieved by sorting via CD45RO/CCR7/CD25/CD127/CD95/CD27. J was trimmed by 12 bases and V by 0 bases; bases with no gene match: 8. The CDR3 extends over 12 amino acids. Looked up from germline, CDR1 is GTSNPN and CDR2 is SVGIG (reference sequence). The sample taken for sequencing was central memory CD4+ T cells from blood. J is TRBJ2-7 and V is TRBV30; TRBD1 agrees at 7 bases. The receptor comes from a man younger than 40 with type 1 diabetes. This chain's CDR3 is CAWSVNRGQRYF. In DNA, the CDR3 is TGTGCCTGGAGTGTAAACCGGGGACAGCGGTACTTC. The full variable domain, completed using reference TRBV30 and TRBJ2-7, is SQTIHQWPATLVQPVGSPLSLECTVEGTSNPNLYWYRQAAGRGLQLLFYSVGIGQISSEVPQNLSASRPQDRQFILSSKKLLLSDSGFYLCAWSVNRGQRYFGPGTRLTVT.